This paragraph covers one T cell receptor beta chain sequence. Its target is unknown. The record originates from a study of response to subunit inactivated influenza vaccine. Study outcomes and limitations: Authors suggested each seasonal influenza vaccination recruits few new T cells.

V shed 4 bases, J shed 3 bases, and the junction held 15 bases outside the gene matches. CDR3 length equals 18 residues. Germline V gene sequence: CDR1 LGHNA, CDR2 YSLEER. TCRdb re-analysed the RT-PCR reads in MiXCR, keeping a single row per CDR3 protein. The table has 250,000 to 350,000 distinct CDR3 sequences, around 22% seen once. The V call is TRBV4-3, the J call TRBJ2-1; 7 bases line up with TRBD1. This clonotype originated in a man between 50 and 75 years old who received an inactivated influenza vaccine. The specimen comprised PBMCs from blood, sampled approximately 22 months after vaccination. The CDR3 reads CASSRGGRGQSLYNEQFF. CDR3 in DNA: TGCGCCAGCAGCCGCGGTGGTAGGGGGCAATCGCTCTACAATGAGCAGTTCTTC.